This TCR beta chain was sequenced in a study of blood T cell repertoires in COVID-19. For the study at large: T cells, B-cell-depleted T cells, or PBMCs provided the cDNA or gDNA that served as material.

This clone was detected once. In the study's own analysis: Reference gene primer amplification gave nucleated cell count estimates. This table comes from immunoSEQ multiplex PCR, and its TCRdb copy is limited to in-frame clones, with some not included. That table gives V, J and clone size, and the DNA gave D and trimming. The table records about 190,000 clones, approximately 80% of them present only once. The CDR3 contains 13 residues. V dropped 9 bases and J dropped 7; count of bases not matched to a gene: 7. The germline CDR1 and CDR2 sequences are LNHDA and SQIVND (reference sequence). The TCR comes from a man in his 60s with acute or convalescent COVID-19. The chain recombines TRBV19 with TRBJ1-5; 9 bases fit TRBD1. The sample comprised peripheral blood. The CDR3 loop is CASRTGAKQPQHF. CDR3 bases: TGTGCCAGCCGGACAGGGGCCAAACAGCCCCAGCATTTT. Full variable domain (missing parts from reference TRBV19 and TRBJ1-5): DGGITQSPKYLFRKEGQNVTLSCEQNLNHDAMYWYRQDPGQGLRLIYYSQIVNDFQKGDIAEGYSVSREKKESFPLTVTSAQKNPTAFYLCASRTGAKQPQHFGDGTRLSIL.